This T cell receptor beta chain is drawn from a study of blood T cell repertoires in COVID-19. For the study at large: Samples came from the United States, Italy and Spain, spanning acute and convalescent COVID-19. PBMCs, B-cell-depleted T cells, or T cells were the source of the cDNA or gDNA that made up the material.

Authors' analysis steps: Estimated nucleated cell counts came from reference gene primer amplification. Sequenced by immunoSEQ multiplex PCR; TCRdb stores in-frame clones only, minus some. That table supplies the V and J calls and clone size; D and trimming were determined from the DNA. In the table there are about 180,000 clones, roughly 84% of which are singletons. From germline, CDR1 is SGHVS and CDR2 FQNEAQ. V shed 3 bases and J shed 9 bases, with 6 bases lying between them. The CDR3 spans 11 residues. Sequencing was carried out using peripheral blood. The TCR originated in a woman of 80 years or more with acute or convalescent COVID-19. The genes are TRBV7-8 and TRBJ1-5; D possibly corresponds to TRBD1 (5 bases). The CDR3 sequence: CASSLQGPQHF. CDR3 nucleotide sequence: TGTGCCAGCAGCTTGCAGGGGCCCCAGCATTTT.